A single T cell receptor (beta chain) is shown here with its context. The CDR3 consists of 18 residues. Germline CDR1 MDHEN, CDR2 SYDVKM. The record originates from a study of CXCR3-negative and CXCR3-positive naive CD8 T cells. Overall study: About 135 million TRB reads in total, about 1.5 +/- 0.3 million per library.

In preparing the TRB cDNA libraries, 5' RACE with UMI labels was used. TCRdb processed the 5' RACE reads again and assigns one entry to each CDR3 protein, with no DNA. The sample table sets out 50,000 to 65,000 distinct CDR3 sequences. The chain has TRBV28 and TRBJ2-3; TCRdb gives TRBD1 as the D gene, but with no DNA this cannot be confirmed. The sequence was collected from a human donor in good health. Some clones in this sample may be carry-over from other donors' samples. The sequencing input was naive CXCR3- CD8+ T cells from blood. Subset reported: CD45RO-CCR7+CD27+CD95- naive CD8+ T cells lacking CXCR3 (TNR3-). CDR3 residues: CASSFLTPGGKAADTQYF. The entire variable domain, with the rest obtained from reference TRBV28 and TRBJ2-3, is as follows: DVKVTQSSRYLVKRTGEKVFLECVQDMDHENMFWYRQDPGLGLRLIYFSYDVKMKEKGDIPEGYSVSREKKERFSLILESASTNQTSMYLCASSFLTPGGKAADTQYFGPGTRLTVL.